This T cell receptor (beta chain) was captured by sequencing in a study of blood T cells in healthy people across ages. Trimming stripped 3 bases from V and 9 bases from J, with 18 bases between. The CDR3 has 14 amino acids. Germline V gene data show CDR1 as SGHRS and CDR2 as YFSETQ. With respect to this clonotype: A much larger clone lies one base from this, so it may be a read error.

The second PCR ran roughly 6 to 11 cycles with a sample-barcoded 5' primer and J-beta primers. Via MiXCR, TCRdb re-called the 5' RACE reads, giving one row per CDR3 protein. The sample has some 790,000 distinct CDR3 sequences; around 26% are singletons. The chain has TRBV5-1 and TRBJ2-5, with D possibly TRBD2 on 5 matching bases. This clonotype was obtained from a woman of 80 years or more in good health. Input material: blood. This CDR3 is CASSWSGTVEAQYF. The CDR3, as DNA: TGCGCCAGCAGCTGGAGCGGAACCGTTGAGGCCCAGTACTTC.